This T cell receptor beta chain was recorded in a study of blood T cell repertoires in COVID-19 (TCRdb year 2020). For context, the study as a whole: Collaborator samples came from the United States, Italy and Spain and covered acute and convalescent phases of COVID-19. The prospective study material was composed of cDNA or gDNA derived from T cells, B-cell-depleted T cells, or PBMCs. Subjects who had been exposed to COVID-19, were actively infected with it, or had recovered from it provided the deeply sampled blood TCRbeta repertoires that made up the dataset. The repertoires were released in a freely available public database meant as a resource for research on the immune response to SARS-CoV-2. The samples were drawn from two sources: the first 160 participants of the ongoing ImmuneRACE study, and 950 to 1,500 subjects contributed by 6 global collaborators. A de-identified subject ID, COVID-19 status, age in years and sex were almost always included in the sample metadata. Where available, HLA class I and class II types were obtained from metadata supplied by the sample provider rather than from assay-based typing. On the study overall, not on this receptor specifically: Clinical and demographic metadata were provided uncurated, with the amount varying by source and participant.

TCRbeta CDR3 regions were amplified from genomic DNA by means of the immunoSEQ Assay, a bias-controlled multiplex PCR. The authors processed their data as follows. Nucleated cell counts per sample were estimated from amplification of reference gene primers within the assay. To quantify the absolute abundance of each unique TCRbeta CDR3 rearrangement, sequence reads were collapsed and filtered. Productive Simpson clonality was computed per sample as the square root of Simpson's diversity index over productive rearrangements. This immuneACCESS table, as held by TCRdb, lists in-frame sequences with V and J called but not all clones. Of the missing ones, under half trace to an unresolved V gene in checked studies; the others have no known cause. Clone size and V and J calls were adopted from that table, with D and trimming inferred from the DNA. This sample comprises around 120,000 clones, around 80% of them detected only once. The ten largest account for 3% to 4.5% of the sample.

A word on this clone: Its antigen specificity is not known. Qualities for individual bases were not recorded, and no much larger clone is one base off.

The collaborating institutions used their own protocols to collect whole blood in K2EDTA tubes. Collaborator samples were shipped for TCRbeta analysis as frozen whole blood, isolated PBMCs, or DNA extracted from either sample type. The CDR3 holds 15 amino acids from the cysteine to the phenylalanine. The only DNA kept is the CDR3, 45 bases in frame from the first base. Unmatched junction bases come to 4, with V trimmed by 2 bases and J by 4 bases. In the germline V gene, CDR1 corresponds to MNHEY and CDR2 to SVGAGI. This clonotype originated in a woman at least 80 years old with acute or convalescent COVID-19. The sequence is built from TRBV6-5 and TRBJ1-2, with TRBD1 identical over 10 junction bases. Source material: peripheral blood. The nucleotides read TGTGCCAGCAGTTACGGACAGGGGGTGGGCTATGGCTACACCTTC. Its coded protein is CASSYGQGVGYGYTF.